The TCR beta chain described here comes from a study of identical twins. Findings of the study overall: Among monozygotic twins, out-of-frame TCR alpha sharing exceeded what models predicted.

Template switching (which added a universal primer site) was used, and cDNA carried unique molecular identifiers. TCRdb ran MiXCR on the 5' RACE reads and lists one entry per CDR3 protein. The data show around 280,000 distinct CDR3 sequences, with more than 6.5% seen just once and over 2% held by the top ten. The J segment lost 6 bases and the V segment lost 0 bases, leaving 12 bases of the junction unmatched. Germline assignment: CDR1 LNHNV and CDR2 YYDKDF (reference sequence). This CDR3 is built from 18 residues. In its sample, this clonotype was seen many times. Antigen unknown. The same data also contributed to another study, on yellow fever vaccine responses in identical twins.

The chain joins TRBV15 to TRBJ2-1, with 9 bases matching TRBD1. The sequencing sample was made of memory (CD45RO+) T cells sorted from blood. The receptor was isolated from a woman aged 18-35 years in good health. CDR3 loop: CATSRDRGRTGAINEQFF. CDR3 DNA sequence: TGTGCCACCAGCAGAGATAGGGGACGGACAGGGGCAATCAATGAGCAGTTCTTC. Looking up the rest from reference TRBV15 and TRBJ2-1 gives the full variable domain: DAMVIQNPRYQVTQFGKPVTLSCSQTLNHNVMYWYQQKSSQAPKLLFHYYDKDFNNEADTPDNFQSRRPNTSFCFLDIRSPGLGDTAMYLCATSRDRGRTGAINEQFFGPGTRLTVL.